This note documents a single T cell receptor beta chain sequence. What it recognizes is unknown. Other DNA sequences in this sample translate to the same CDR3. Across several immunoSEQ plates, the genomic DNA of each subset was split evenly. The protocol was immunoSEQ multiplex PCR, while the TCRdb copy is restricted to in-frame clones and leaves out a portion. The sample carries millions of clones, 85% to 95% recorded once. A CD45RA-negative memory subset and a CD45RA+ naive subset were separated from the CD4+ cells. The data stem from a study of shared clonotypes between healthy human individuals. General observations from the study: Clonotypes shared by all four donors outscored non-shared clonotypes in generation probability.

Deletions cut 4 bases from V and 2 bases from J, with 9 bases between. The CDR3 totals 13 residues. Germline CDR1 is SGHNT and CDR2 is YYREEE (reference sequence). Sequenced: naive CD4+ T cells sorted from blood. The sample's subset: CD45RA+ positively selected. This TCR came from a man aged 18 to 35 in good health. The chain combines TRBV5-4 with TRBJ1-2; D call uncertain. This CDR3 reads CASSPDSNYGYTF. The CDR3 nucleotides are TGTGCCAGCAGCCCGGACTCCAACTATGGCTACACCTTC.